This is a list of T cell receptor beta chains from one sample in a study of blood T cell repertoires in COVID-19. Method: immunoSEQ multiplex PCR; TCRdb's copy keeps in-frame clones and lacks some. The sample shows 430,000 or so clones, 88% of them seen only once. The source material was PBMCs or T cells enriched from blood (not recorded which). The receptors shown here come from a woman aged 40 to 50 who had recovered from COVID-19. Both conserved end residues are part of each CDR3. The D gene is left open where the match is weak. For some rows the clone size is stated as once, few or many, or as a class when expanded; others skip it.

d_gene,j_gene,v_gene,abundance,CDR3nt,CDR3aa
TRBD2,TRBJ2-3,TRBV10-2,.,TGCGCCAGCAGTGAGTGGGGTGGCGGGAGGGCCGGTGCAGATACGCAGTATTTT,CASSEWGGGRAGADTQYF
TRBD1,TRBJ1-6,TRBV6-1,.,TGTGCCAGCAGTGACCGGGACAGGGGCACCTATAATTCACCCCTCCACTTT,CASSDRDRGTYNSPLHF
.,TRBJ2-1,TRBV7-2,.,TGTGCCAGCAGCTTAATCGTGAATGAGCAGTTCTTC,CASSLIVNEQFF
.,TRBJ1-1,TRBV27,.,TGTGCCAGCAGTTTAAGGTGGGGGGAGATGAACACTGAAGCTTTCTTT,CASSLRWGEMNTEAFF
.,TRBJ2-7,TRBV30,few,TGTGCCTCCAACAGGGGGGGACTCTTGAACGAGCAGTACTTC,CASNRGGLLNEQYF
.,TRBJ2-1,TRBV24-1,.,TGTGCCACCAGTGACTCCTTAGGGTCTAGCTTAAGCTCCTACAATGAGCAGTTCTTC,CATSDSLGSSLSSYNEQFF
.,TRBJ1-1,TRBV2,.,TGTGCCAGCAGTGAAGCTGGGCAGCCGATCAACACTGAAGCTTTCTTT,CASSEAGQPINTEAFF
TRBD2,TRBJ2-5,TRBV5-1,.,TGCGCCAGCAGCCCGGGGACTAGCGGGAGACAAGAGACCCAGTACTTC,CASSPGTSGRQETQYF
.,TRBJ1-1,TRBV6-2/TRBV6-3,.,TGTGCCAGCAGTTACCCATTTGGCAGGAGGGGCACTGAAGCTTTCTTT,CASSYPFGRRGTEAFF
.,TRBJ2-1,TRBV6-4,.,TGTGCCAGCAGCCAAGAGAAGACAGTTTACAATGAGCAGTTCTTC,CASSQEKTVYNEQFF
.,TRBJ1-5,TRBV7-8,.,TGTGCCAGCAGCTTAGTTACAGAAGATCAGCCCCAGCATTTT,CASSLVTEDQPQHF
.,TRBJ2-6,TRBV3-1/TRBV3-2,.,TGTGCCAGCAGCGCCAGCTCTGGGGCCAACGTCCTGACTTTC,CASSASSGANVLTF
.,TRBJ2-5,TRBV9,.,TGTGCCAGCAGCGCTGGAGGGGCACGGCAAGAGACCCAGTACTTC,CASSAGGARQETQYF
.,TRBJ2-3,TRBV11-2,.,TGTGCCAGCAGCTTAGCGGGAGGCACAGATACGCAGTATTTT,CASSLAGGTDTQYF
.,TRBJ2-7,TRBV20-1,.,TGCAGTGCTAGAGACGTCTACGAGCAGTACTTC,CSARDVYEQYF
TRBD2,TRBJ2-1,TRBV11-2,.,TGTGCCAGCAGCCCGCCTCTAGCGGGAGGGCCCAAGGTCCGGGAGCAGTTCTTC,CASSPPLAGGPKVREQFF
TRBD2,TRBJ2-1,TRBV6-5,once,TGTGCCAGCAGGGAGACTAGCGGGCAGTACAATGAGCAGTTCTTC,CASRETSGQYNEQFF
.,TRBJ2-7,TRBV6-6,once,TGTGCCAGCAGTTACGCTCCTGGCTCCAGGTACGAGCAGTACTTC,CASSYAPGSRYEQYF
.,TRBJ1-1,TRBV18,.,TGTGCCAGCTCACCGGAGATGAACACTGAAGCTTTCTTT,CASSPEMNTEAFF
.,TRBJ2-5,TRBV11-2,.,TGTGCCAGCAGCCCCCCAGGGGCCCCAGAGACCCAGTACTTC,CASSPPGAPETQYF
.,TRBJ1-1,TRBV29-1,.,TGCAGCGTTTCGGGGGGGTTCATGAACACTGAAGCTTTCTTT,CSVSGGFMNTEAFF
.,TRBJ1-1,TRBV27,.,TGTGCCAGCAGTTTATGGGGGGTTCAGAACACTGAAGCTTTCTTT,CASSLWGVQNTEAFF
.,TRBJ2-5,TRBV7-9,.,TGTGCCAGCAGCCGAGGAGGGGGCTGGGAGACCCAGTACTTC,CASSRGGGWETQYF
.,TRBJ2-2,TRBV6-2/TRBV6-3,.,TGTGCCAGCAGTTACCGCGGACAAGGGGCTCCGATGGGCGGGGAGCTGTTTTTT,CASSYRGQGAPMGGELFF
.,TRBJ1-2,TRBV12-3/TRBV12-4,.,TGTGCCAGCGGGCCCCGAGCTAACTATGGCTACACCTTC,CASGPRANYGYTF
TRBD1,TRBJ1-5,TRBV2,.,TGTGCCAGCAGTGAAGGGGACAGTAAGAATCAGCCCCAGCATTTT,CASSEGDSKNQPQHF
.,TRBJ2-7,TRBV6-5,.,TGTGCCAGCAGTTACGGCACGAGGGGGTGGGAGCAGTACTTC,CASSYGTRGWEQYF
.,TRBJ2-5,TRBV5-4,.,TGTGCCAGCAGCTTGAGTAGCGGCCCTCAAGAGACCCAGTACTTC,CASSLSSGPQETQYF
.,TRBJ2-4,TRBV3-1/TRBV3-2,.,TGTGCCAGCAGCCAAGAGCGGCTGACCAAAAACATTCAGTACTTC,CASSQERLTKNIQYF
TRBD1,TRBJ2-7,TRBV6-5,.,TGTGCCAGCAGTTACCGGGACAGGGGGCGAGGCGAGCAGTACTTC,CASSYRDRGRGEQYF
.,TRBJ1-1,TRBV6-1,.,TGTGCCAGCAGTGAAGGGCCGTGGAGCACTGAAGCTTTCTTT,CASSEGPWSTEAFF